The 6 T cell receptor beta chains listed next were all sequenced from one sample in a study of early T cells in non-severe SARS-CoV-2 infection. TCRdb reanalysed the 5' RACE reads using MiXCR and keeps one entry per CDR3 protein. In the table there are approximately 58,000 distinct CDR3 sequences, around 10% of which are singletons. The sample comprised whole blood. All receptors come from an adult who was a healthcare worker with PCR-confirmed SARS-CoV-2 infection or an uninfected control (not recorded which).

V usage is TRBV29-1 and J usage is TRBJ2-5; 9 bases align to TRBD1. Germline trimming cut 6 bases from V and 3 bases from J; bases unmatched to any gene: 5. CDR1 is SQVTM and CDR2 is ANQGSEA in the germline V gene. The CDR3 is 13 amino acids. The CDR3 region is CSVGTGREETQYF. The CDR3 DNA reads as TGCAGCGTGGGGACAGGGAGGGAAGAGACCCAGTACTTC.

This clonotype showed up many times. Here the CDR3 reads CASTRGLAGVNEQFF. CDR3 DNA: TGTGCCAGCACCAGAGGACTAGCGGGGGTTAATGAGCAGTTCTTC. The rearrangement links TRBV5-6 to TRBJ2-1; 13 bases line up with TRBD2. V dropped 6 bases and J dropped 7; count of bases not matched to a gene: 7. Germline values: CDR1 SGHDT, CDR2 YYEEEE. This CDR3 is built from 15 residues.

V usage is TRBV5-1 and J usage is TRBJ1-4, with D hard to call. The V gene lost 4 bases and the J gene lost 3 bases, with 7 bases spanning the gap. The germline CDR1 and CDR2 sequences are SGHRS and YFSETQ. The CDR3 runs to 13 residues. In DNA form, the CDR3 reads TGCGCCAGCAGCGGAGAATCTAATGAAAAACTGTTTTTT. It codes for CASSGESNEKLFF.

The rearrangement links TRBV20-1 to TRBJ1-3; D call uncertain. Between the trimmed V and J ends, which lost 8 bases and 3 bases, there was a span of 14 bases. The CDR3 has 13 amino acids. Germline-derived CDR1 and CDR2 are DFQATT and SNEGSKA (reference sequence). CDR3 residues: CSMKEGNGNTIYF. The DNA of the CDR3 is TGCAGTATGAAAGAGGGAAATGGAAACACCATATATTTT.

This sequence joins TRBV20-1 and TRBJ1-5, with 9 positions matching TRBD1. The germline CDR1 and CDR2 sequences are DFQATT and SNEGSKA (reference sequence). The CDR3 runs 16 residues. J lost 6 bases, V lost 0 bases, and 9 bases had no gene match. The CDR3 sequence is CSARDRRTGDSQPQHF. The CDR3 DNA follows: TGCAGTGCTAGAGATAGGAGGACAGGGGATAGTCAGCCCCAGCATTTT.

The V call is TRBV12-5, the J call TRBJ1-6; no clear D. CDR1 and CDR2 from the germline V gene are LGHNT and FRNRAP. Trimming stripped 6 bases from V and 10 bases from J, with 13 bases between. This CDR3 contains 13 residues. This CDR3 is CASGFPPESPLHF. In nucleotides, the CDR3 is TGTGCTAGTGGCTTTCCGCCGGAATCACCCCTCCACTTT.